The rows below give T cell receptor beta chains drawn from one sample of a study of CD8+CD57+ T cells in acquired aplastic anemia. TCRdb analysed the reads with MiXCR anew, one entry per CDR3 protein. Of some 200,000 distinct CDR3 sequences listed, under 55% are singletons. Sequencing used sorted CD4+, CD8+, or CD8+CD57+ T cells (not recorded which) from PBMCs. The receptors were sampled from a human donor with aplastic anemia. Each CDR3 is given with its conserved first and last residue. The D gene is left open where the match is weak. Clone size is given for some rows only: seen once, a few or many times, or a class if the clone is expanded.

abundance: -; v_gene: TRBV10-1; d_gene: TRBD1; j_gene: TRBJ2-3; CDR3nt: TGCGCCAGCAGTGGTGACAGGGTGGATACGCAGTATTTT; CDR3aa: CASSGDRVDTQYF
abundance: few; v_gene: TRBV24-1; d_gene: -; j_gene: TRBJ2-1; CDR3nt: TGTGCCGGATGTGACAGCCTAGAGTCCTACAATGAGCAGTTCTTC; CDR3aa: CAGCDSLESYNEQFF
abundance: -; v_gene: TRBV5-1; d_gene: TRBD2; j_gene: TRBJ2-3; CDR3nt: TGCGCCAGCCTAGATGGCGGGAGAGGGACAGATACGCAGTATTTT; CDR3aa: CASLDGGRGTDTQYF
abundance: -; v_gene: TRBV24-1; d_gene: -; j_gene: TRBJ2-7; CDR3nt: TGTGCCACCAGTGATCCCGACAGCCACGAGCAGTACTTC; CDR3aa: CATSDPDSHEQYF
abundance: once; v_gene: TRBV2; d_gene: -; j_gene: TRBJ1-3; CDR3nt: TGTGCCTGCACCACAGGGCCCGACGGAAACACCATATATTTT; CDR3aa: CACTTGPDGNTIYF
abundance: many; v_gene: TRBV6-5; d_gene: TRBD1; j_gene: TRBJ1-2; CDR3nt: TGTGCCAGCAGTTACGAACAGGGGAGTTCTAACTATGGCTACACCTTC; CDR3aa: CASSYEQGSSNYGYTF
abundance: -; v_gene: TRBV19; d_gene: TRBD2; j_gene: TRBJ2-7; CDR3nt: TGTGCCAGTAGTACTGGGGGGGGTTGCTACGAGCAGTACTTC; CDR3aa: CASSTGGGCYEQYF
abundance: -; v_gene: TRBV5-1; d_gene: -; j_gene: TRBJ2-2; CDR3nt: TGCGCCAGCAGCCCCTTGCTCGCAGCGAACACCGGGGAGCTGTTTTTT; CDR3aa: CASSPLLAANTGELFF
abundance: -; v_gene: TRBV2; d_gene: -; j_gene: TRBJ2-1; CDR3nt: TGTGCCAGCATCGGTGATGGGAATGAGCAGTTCTTC; CDR3aa: CASIGDGNEQFF
abundance: few; v_gene: TRBV10-3; d_gene: -; j_gene: TRBJ1-6; CDR3nt: TGTGCCATCAGTGAGCTAAGCAGGCTCGGGAATTCACCCCTCCACTTT; CDR3aa: CAISELSRLGNSPLHF
abundance: -; v_gene: TRBV27; d_gene: TRBD1; j_gene: TRBJ1-6; CDR3nt: TGTGCCAGCAGTTACAGGGGACAGGAAGGCTCACCCCTCCACTTT; CDR3aa: CASSYRGQEGSPLHF